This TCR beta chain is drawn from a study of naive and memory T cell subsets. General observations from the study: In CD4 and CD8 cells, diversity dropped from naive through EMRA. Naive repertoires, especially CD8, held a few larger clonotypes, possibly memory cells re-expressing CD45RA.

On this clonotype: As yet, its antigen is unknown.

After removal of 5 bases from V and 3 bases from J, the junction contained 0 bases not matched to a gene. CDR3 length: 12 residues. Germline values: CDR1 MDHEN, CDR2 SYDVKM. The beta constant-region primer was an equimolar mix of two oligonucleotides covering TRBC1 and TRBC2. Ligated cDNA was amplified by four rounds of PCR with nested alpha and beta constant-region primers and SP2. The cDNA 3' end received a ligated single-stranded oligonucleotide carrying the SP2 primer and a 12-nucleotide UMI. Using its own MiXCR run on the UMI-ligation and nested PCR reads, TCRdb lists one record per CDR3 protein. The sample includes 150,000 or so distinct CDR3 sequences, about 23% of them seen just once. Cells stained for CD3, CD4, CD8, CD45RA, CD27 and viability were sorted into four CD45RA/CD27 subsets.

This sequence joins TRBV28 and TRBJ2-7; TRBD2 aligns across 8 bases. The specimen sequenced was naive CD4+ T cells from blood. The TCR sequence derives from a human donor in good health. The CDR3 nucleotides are TGTGCCAGCAGTAGCGGGAGCTACGAGCAGTACTTC. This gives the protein CASSSGSYEQYF.